The 31 T cell receptor beta chains below were found in one sample sequenced in a study of T-cell reconstitution after alpha-beta-depleted transplantation in children (dated by TCRdb to about 2016). The library was produced with PCR. The reads were generated on an Illumina HiSeq 2500. TCR library preparation used molecular barcoding, with unique molecular identifiers applied to normalize quantification of the TCRbeta repertoire. TCRdb itself trimmed the public reads at Q25 with fastp, ran MiXCR and retained productive beta chains. Each CDR3 protein gets just one entry, which takes the most common genes and DNA from the rows behind it. The sample table holds hundreds of thousands of distinct CDR3 sequences, of which around 25% were seen once. The ten most abundant clones make up over 2.5% of the sample. According to the study, the label for this sample's treatment or condition signals: allogeneic hematopoietic cell transplantation with graft depleted of TCRalphabeta T cells and CD19 B cells.

The input for sequencing was PBMCs, taken before TCRalphabeta/CD19-depleted stem cell transplant. Receptors originate from a girl aged 2 to 10 with Fanconi anemia, due to receive a stem cell transplant.

This chain joins TRBV20-1 and TRBJ2-5; 12 bases line up with TRBD2. This CDR3 region has 15 residues. V lost 7 bases, J lost 5 bases, and 11 bases stayed unmatched. CDR1 is DFQATT and CDR2 is SNEGSKA in the germline V gene (reference sequence). CDR3 sequence reads: CSVKRLAGVDETQYF. The DNA of the CDR3 is TGCAGTGTTAAACGACTAGCGGGAGTTGACGAGACCCAGTACTTC.

This clonotype was seen many times. The CDR3 sequence: CSARGRDRAETQYF. DNA of the CDR3: TGCAGTGCTAGAGGAAGGGACAGGGCAGAGACCCAGTACTTC. This chain joins TRBV20-1 and TRBJ2-5, with 9 bases matching TRBD1. V lost 1 base, J lost 4 bases, and 4 bases stayed unmatched. This CDR3 spans 14 amino acids. Per the germline V gene, CDR1 is DFQATT and CDR2 is SNEGSKA (reference sequence).

This chain joins TRBV20-1 and TRBJ2-3; D possibly corresponds to TRBD2 (5 bases). The CDR3 has 14 residues. V was clipped by 3 bases and J by 0 bases, with 10 bases between them. The V gene's germline CDR1 is DFQATT and CDR2 SNEGSKA (reference sequence). The CDR3 nucleotides are TGCAGTGCTAGCGAGCGGTTAAGCACAGATACGCAGTATTTT. Encoded protein: CSASERLSTDTQYF.

This chain connects TRBV2 to TRBJ2-7; 8 bases align to TRBD2. Germline values: CDR1 SNHLY, CDR2 FYNNEI. Losses at the gene ends were 6 bases for V and 2 bases for J; bases not matched to a gene: 9. CDR3 length: 15 residues. The CDR3 sequence is CASSKLAALTYEQYF. CDR3 sequence (DNA): TGTGCCAGCAGCAAACTAGCGGCGCTTACCTACGAGCAGTACTTC.

This clonotype was counted at least ten times. The V call is TRBV4-2, the J call TRBJ2-2, with a tentative D call TRBD2 (6 bases). The germline V gene has CDR1 LGHNA and CDR2 YNFKEQ. The CDR3 spans 15 residues. V dropped 0 bases and J dropped 6 bases, with 11 bases sitting between them. The CDR3 bases are TGTGCCAGCAGCCAAGAATCGCGGGGTTCCGGGGAGCTGTTTTTT. It is translated as CASSQESRGSGELFF.

The rearrangement uses TRBV29-1 and TRBJ2-1, with D tentatively TRBD2 (6 bases). The germline V and J ends were trimmed by 4 bases and 10 bases, with 8 bases remaining between them. The CDR3 extends over 10 amino acids. Germline V gives CDR1 SQVTM, CDR2 ANQGSEA. CDR3 residues: CSVGDSEQFF. The CDR3 coding sequence is TGCAGCGTTGGGGACTCCGAGCAGTTCTTC.

This clonotype was counted at least ten times. V usage is TRBV7-8 and J usage is TRBJ2-1, with TRBD2 identical over 11 bases. The V gene end was trimmed by 2 bases and the J gene end by 10 bases; junction bases not matched to a gene: 10. CDR3 length: 16 amino acids. Germline V CDR1 and CDR2: SGHVS, FQNEAQ. The CDR3 sequence: CASSLPLAGGSYEQFF. For the CDR3, the DNA is TGTGCCAGCAGCTTACCCCTAGCGGGAGGTAGCTACGAGCAGTTCTTC.

This clonotype was picked up many times. This chain uses TRBV29-1 with TRBJ2-7, with 7 bases fitting TRBD2. The CDR3 is 12 amino acids. V dropped 4 bases and J dropped 3; count of bases not matched to a gene: 3. Per germline, CDR1 SQVTM and CDR2 ANQGSEA. The CDR3 DNA sequence: TGCAGCGTTGCCCCGGGGGGCTACGAGCAGTACTTC. Protein sequence: CSVAPGGYEQYF.

This clonotype was seen more than once but under ten times. The chain carries TRBV10-3 and TRBJ2-6; TRBD1 aligns across 8 bases. Trimming cost V 6 bases and J 0 bases; bases outside gene matches: 7. This CDR3 spans 17 amino acids. Germline loops: CDR1 ENHRY, CDR2 SYGVKD. As DNA, the CDR3 is TGTGCCATCAGCGCGACAGGGGTCCCCTCTGGGGCCAACGTCCTGACTTTC. Residues: CAISATGVPSGANVLTF.

The chain is built from TRBV6-2 or TRBV6-3 and TRBJ2-3, with D tentatively TRBD1 (5 bases). CDR1 and CDR2 (germline): MNHEY, SVGEGT. The CDR3 extends over 16 amino acids. V lost 6 bases, J lost 2 bases, and 18 bases lay in between. CDR3 sequence: CASSDRETVHTDTQYF. The DNA of the CDR3 is TGTGCCAGCAGCGATAGAGAGACAGTCCACACAGATACGCAGTATTTT.

This clonotype was picked up a small number of times. V gene TRBV28 combines with J gene TRBJ2-7, with D possibly called TRBD1 or TRBD2 (5 bases each). This CDR3 has 13 residues. Trimming shortened V by 7 bases and J by 5 bases, and 15 bases separated the two germline ends. Germline lookup yields CDR1 MDHEN and CDR2 SYDVKM. The CDR3 region is CASMKPGTHEQYF. In DNA form, the CDR3 reads TGTGCCAGCATGAAACCAGGGACGCACGAGCAGTACTTC.

CDR3 coding DNA: TGTGCCAGCAGCCAACCTCGCAGGGGGCGAACAGATACGCAGTATTTT. It is translated as CASSQPRRGRTDTQYF. The chain recombines TRBV14 with TRBJ2-3, with TRBD1 identical over 8 bases. Germline CDR1 and CDR2: SGHDN and FVKESK. Unmatched junction bases numbered 7, after V lost 2 bases and J lost 3 bases. This CDR3 region has 16 residues.

The gene calls are TRBV5-1 and TRBJ2-3, with a possible D match to TRBD1 (6 bases). This CDR3 comprises 13 residues. V was pared by 6 bases and J by 1 base, with 9 bases between. Germline CDR1 SGHRS, CDR2 YFSETQ. CDR3 in DNA: TGCGCCAGCAAATGGACAGGCACAGATACGCAGTATTTT. It encodes CASKWTGTDTQYF.

This clonotype was observed a few times. The chain links TRBV20-1 to TRBJ2-3; D unresolved. Trimming stripped 3 bases from V and 0 bases from J, with 7 bases between. The germline gives CDR1 DFQATT, CDR2 SNEGSKA (reference sequence). The CDR3 contains 13 residues. CDR3 coding DNA: TGCAGTGCTAGTCGCAGTAGCACAGATACGCAGTATTTT. Translation gives CSASRSSTDTQYF.

Many counts were recorded for this clonotype. The chain carries TRBV29-1 and TRBJ2-7; 8 bases agree with TRBD1. The CDR3 sequence is 14 residues long. Trimming at V came to 5 bases and at J to 2 bases, leaving 8 bases not matched to a gene. Looked up from germline, CDR1 is SQVTM and CDR2 is ANQGSEA. The CDR3 loop is CSVLRGPSTYEQYF. The CDR3 DNA is TGCAGCGTTCTCAGGGGGCCTAGCACCTACGAGCAGTACTTC.

The rearrangement links TRBV2 to TRBJ2-7; D gene uncertain. V was clipped by 6 bases and J by 6 bases, with 9 bases between them. The germline CDR1 and CDR2 sequences are SNHLY and FYNNEI. The CDR3 loop spans 11 amino acids. The CDR3 spells CASSAIIEQYF. CDR3 nucleotides: TGTGCCAGCAGCGCGATCATCGAGCAGTACTTC.

This clonotype has at least ten counts. The genes are TRBV9 and TRBJ2-5; TRBD1 agrees at 8 bases. With V trimmed by 0 bases and J by 5 bases, 6 bases remained unmatched. The germline gives CDR1 SGDLS, CDR2 YYNGEE. This CDR3 contains 15 residues. CDR3 amino acids: CASSVEGQGSETQYF. CDR3 DNA sequence: TGTGCCAGCAGCGTAGAAGGACAGGGATCGGAGACCCAGTACTTC. Full variable domain (missing parts from reference TRBV9 and TRBJ2-5): DSGVTQTPKHLITATGQRVTLRCSPRSGDLSVYWYQQSLDQGLQFLIQYYNGEERAKGNILERFSAQQFPDLHSELNLSSLELGDSALYFCASSVEGQGSETQYFGPGTRLLVL.

This clonotype occurred a few times. The chain employs TRBV28 and TRBJ1-2, with TRBD1 matching 7 bases. Germline V gene data show CDR1 as MDHEN and CDR2 as SYDVKM. V was clipped by 3 bases and J by 4 bases; unmatched bases: 5. The CDR3 runs to 14 residues. The CDR3 sequence is CASSFGTAGYGYTF. The DNA of the CDR3 is TGTGCCAGCAGTTTCGGGACAGCTGGCTATGGCTACACCTTC.

V is TRBV7-9 and J is TRBJ2-7; D not certain. Germline V CDR1 and CDR2: SEHNR, FQNEAQ (reference sequence). The CDR3 runs 14 residues. The germline V and J ends were trimmed by 3 bases and 2 bases, with 11 bases remaining between them. CDR3 bases: TGTGCCAGCAGCTTCGGAGTGACCACCTACGAGCAGTACTTC. This translates into CASSFGVTTYEQYF.

Only a few counts were recorded for this clonotype. The genes are TRBV20-1 and TRBJ2-1; D might be TRBD2 (5 bases). This CDR3 has 12 residues. Trimming left V 4 bases short and J 3 bases short, with 7 bases between. Germline V gene lookup returns CDR1 DFQATT and CDR2 SNEGSKA (reference sequence). The CDR3 region is CSAKRVYNEQFF. DNA of the CDR3: TGCAGTGCTAAGAGGGTCTACAATGAGCAGTTCTTC.

This clonotype turned up a few times. The chain is built from TRBV18 and TRBJ2-1, with TRBD1 matching over 10 bases. The CDR3 has 15 residues. The germline V gene has CDR1 KGHSH and CDR2 LQKENI. V shed 6 bases and J 2 bases; nucleotides not matched to a gene: 4. CDR3 loop: CASSRGTGAYNEQFF. CDR3 nucleotide sequence: TGTGCCAGCTCCCGAGGGACAGGGGCCTACAATGAGCAGTTCTTC.

This clonotype was found a few times. The rearrangement uses TRBV20-1 and TRBJ2-1; possible D gene TRBD1, 5 bases. The V and J ends lost 0 bases and 6 bases respectively, with 9 bases between them. This CDR3 has 13 amino acids. Per germline, CDR1 DFQATT and CDR2 SNEGSKA (reference sequence). The DNA of the CDR3 is TGCAGTGCTAGAGATCTCCAGGGCAATGAGCAGTTCTTC. Translated: CSARDLQGNEQFF.

This clonotype showed up just a few times. The rearrangement links TRBV6-4 to TRBJ2-1, with TRBD1 matching over 8 bases. The V and J ends lost 5 bases and 3 bases, in that order; junction bases with no gene match: 3. This CDR3 has 14 amino acids. Germline V gives CDR1 MRHNA, CDR2 SNTAGT. Here the CDR3 reads CASSFGQGYNEQFF. The DNA for the CDR3 is TGTGCCAGCAGTTTTGGACAGGGCTACAATGAGCAGTTCTTC.

The sample holds a few counts of this clonotype. The junction differs from germline at one of its ends, possibly a read error. CDR3 DNA sequence: TGCAGCGTTGATATTAACAGGGGGATTAGGGTCTTC. As protein: CSVDINRGIRVF. The rearrangement links TRBV29-1 to TRBJ2-1; TRBD1 matches at 8 bases. Germline values: CDR1 SQVTM, CDR2 ANQGSEA. The CDR3 is made up of 12 amino acids.

This clonotype was seen ten or more times. The chain links TRBV10-3 to TRBJ1-5; possible D gene TRBD1, 6 bases. CDR3 size: 13 residues. V lost 9 bases and J 2 bases, leaving 11 bases between the germline ends. Looked up from germline, CDR1 is ENHRY and CDR2 is SYGVKD. For the CDR3, the DNA is TGTGCCATTAGGACAGATCGCAATCAGCCCCAGCATTTT. Translating it yields CAIRTDRNQPQHF.

The chain is built from TRBV29-1 and TRBJ2-3; D not certain. V was trimmed by 3 bases and J by 3 bases, leaving 4 bases between them. Germline CDR1 and CDR2: SQVTM and ANQGSEA. CDR3 length: 11 residues. CDR3 bases: TGCAGCGTTGAGTGGACAGATACGCAGTATTTT. Translated, it gives CSVEWTDTQYF.

This clonotype turned up a few times. The gene calls are TRBV4-2 and TRBJ2-5; D not resolved. V dropped 4 bases and J dropped 2 bases, with 5 bases sitting between them. The CDR3 contains 12 residues. Germline V CDR1 and CDR2: LGHNA, YNFKEQ. CDR3: CASSRQQETQYF. The CDR3 nucleotides are TGTGCCAGCAGCCGGCAACAAGAGACCCAGTACTTC.

This chain connects TRBV7-8 to TRBJ2-1; D unclear. The CDR3 length is 14 residues. Trimming removed 5 bases from V and 6 bases from J, with 14 bases in between. The V gene's germline CDR1 is SGHVS and CDR2 FQNEAQ. DNA of the CDR3: TGTGCCAGCAGCCCAGAGCCAGGTCCCAATGAGCAGTTCTTC. Its protein product is CASSPEPGPNEQFF.

V is TRBV7-8 and J is TRBJ2-7, with D hard to call. The CDR3 is 14 residues long. Per the germline V gene, CDR1 is SGHVS and CDR2 is FQNEAQ. V gave up 2 bases and J gave up 3 bases, with 11 bases separating them. Here the CDR3 DNA reads TGTGCCAGCAGCTTAAGTGACACCCGCTACGAGCAGTACTTC. As protein: CASSLSDTRYEQYF. Full variable domain (rest looked up from reference TRBV7-8 and TRBJ2-7): GAGVSQSPRYKVAKRGQDVALRCDPISGHVSLFWYQQALGQGPEFLTYFQNEAQLDKSGLPSDRFFAERPEGSVSTLKIQRTQQEDSAVYLCASSLSDTRYEQYFGPGTRLTVT.

The chain has TRBV28 and TRBJ2-3; 8 bases are a match to TRBD2. Germline assignment: CDR1 MDHEN and CDR2 SYDVKM. The CDR3 runs to 15 residues. J gave up 2 bases and V 6 bases, and 7 bases lay outside the gene matches. The CDR3 DNA reads TGTGCCAGCAGCCTCGCGGGGGGTAACACAGATACGCAGTATTTT. Its translation: CASSLAGGNTDTQYF.

The table lists this clonotype with many counts. In nucleotides, the CDR3 is TGCAGCGTTGTGGGCCCCGGGAGTGGCTACACCTTC. Translating it yields CSVVGPGSGYTF. This rearrangement joins TRBV29-1 to TRBJ1-2; D is undetermined. Looked up from germline, CDR1 is SQVTM and CDR2 is ANQGSEA. CDR3 size: 12 residues. V lost 4 bases to trimming and J lost 7 bases, with 13 bases between them.